Below, 15 T cell receptor beta chains from the same sample are listed, as sequenced in a study of blood T cells in healthy people across ages (dated by TCRdb to 2015 to 2017). Receptors were amplified or captured by 5' RACE. TCRdb shows the sequencer as Illumina HiSeq 2500. The second PCR ran for roughly 7 to 11 cycles and used a J-beta primer mix along with a sample-barcoded 5' primer. Using fastp at Q25 and MiXCR, TCRdb reprocessed the public reads and kept productive beta chains. For every CDR3 protein sequence, its rows merge into one entry that carries the most common genes and DNA. A total of hundreds of thousands of distinct CDR3 sequences appear in this sample, roughly 26% of them only once. Clones ranked in the top ten supply approximately 15% of the sample. Sequences were obtained from blood. The receptors shown here come from a woman of 80 years or more in good health.

At least ten counts were recorded for this clonotype. The chain combines TRBV18 with TRBJ2-3; no clear D. V was cut by 2 bases and J by 2 bases, with 8 bases left in between. There are 14 residues in the CDR3. The germline V gene encodes CDR1 KGHSH and CDR2 LQKENI. The CDR3 spells CASSPFPDTDTQYF. The CDR3 coding sequence is TGTGCCAGCTCACCATTTCCAGACACAGATACGCAGTATTTT.

This clonotype appeared many times. CDR3 loop: CASSSSGGAETQYF. CDR3 DNA: TGTGCCAGCAGTAGTAGCGGGGGGGCGGAGACCCAGTACTTC. J is TRBJ2-5 and V is TRBV12-3 or TRBV12-4; 11 nucleotides agree with TRBD2. This CDR3 has 14 amino acids. The J segment lost 5 bases and the V segment lost 5 bases, leaving 4 bases of the junction unmatched.

This clonotype was counted many times. The rearrangement links TRBV7-9 to TRBJ2-5; TRBD2 agrees at 8 bases. J lost 3 bases, V lost 1 base, and 4 bases had no gene match. There are 15 residues in the CDR3. CDR1 is SEHNR and CDR2 is FQNEAQ in the germline V gene (reference sequence). This chain's CDR3 is CASSLGGLVEETQYF. CDR3 nucleotide sequence: TGTGCCAGCAGCTTAGGGGGACTAGTGGAAGAGACCCAGTACTTC.

This clonotype has a count of ten or more. The chain employs TRBV4-3 and TRBJ2-3; D not certain. The CDR3 contains 15 residues. Deletions cut 1 base from V and 1 base from J, with 9 bases between. Per germline, CDR1 LGHNA and CDR2 YSLEER. For the CDR3, the DNA is TGCGCCAGCAGCCAAGTTTTTCAGGGCACAGATACGCAGTATTTT. This encodes CASSQVFQGTDTQYF.

On this clonotype itself: A read error may be the cause here, since a much bigger clone is one base away. The chain combines TRBV7-9 with TRBJ2-7, with D perhaps given as TRBD1 or TRBD2 (5 bases each). This CDR3 has 15 amino acids. The germline CDR1 and CDR2 sequences are SEHNR and FQNEAQ (reference sequence). Trimming left V 0 bases short and J 2 bases short, with 11 bases between. The CDR3 loop reads CASSLAGTDPYEQYF. The DNA of the CDR3 is TGTGCCAGCAGCTTAGCGGGGACGGACCCCTACGAGCAGTACTTC.

The chain combines TRBV14 with TRBJ2-3, with a possible D match to TRBD1 (5 bases). The CDR3 totals 15 residues. Between the trimmed V and J ends, which lost 4 bases and 2 bases, there was a span of 13 bases. Per germline, CDR1 SGHDN and CDR2 FVKESK. This chain's CDR3 is CASSRQSLHTDTQYF. Written as DNA, the CDR3 is TGTGCCAGCAGCCGACAGTCTCTCCACACAGATACGCAGTATTTT.

This clonotype was counted ten times or more. The rearrangement uses TRBV20-1 and TRBJ2-5; TRBD1 matches 8 bases. Judging by the DNA end, TRBJ2-7 fits better; the J call may be wrong. The germline gives CDR1 DFQATT, CDR2 SNEGSKA (reference sequence). The CDR3 has 16 amino acids. CDR3 DNA: TGCAGTGCTAGAGATTTTAGACAGGGGTTCCCAGGCGAGCAGTACTTC. Translating gives CSARDFRQGFPGEQYF.

A note on this clonotype: Given a much more abundant clone one base away, this may be a read error. The rearrangement links TRBV29-1 to TRBJ1-1, with D possibly TRBD1 on 6 matching bases. Germline CDR1 is SQVTM and CDR2 is ANQGSEA. The CDR3 totals 13 residues. Trimming took off 6 bases at V and 0 bases at J, with 11 bases between the two ends. The CDR3 loop reads CSVAGHLNTEAFF. The DNA of the CDR3 is TGCAGCGTCGCGGGACACCTGAACACTGAAGCTTTCTTT.

V gene TRBV12-3 or TRBV12-4 combines with J gene TRBJ1-2; the D gene is possibly TRBD1 (6 bases). V lost 5 bases and J lost 5, with 15 bases in between. The CDR3 runs 14 residues. CDR3 protein: CASSRDGGEYGYTF. The CDR3 nucleotides read TGTGCCAGCAGTCGAGACGGGGGCGAATATGGCTACACCTTC.

This clonotype was found many times. V usage is TRBV7-2 and J usage is TRBJ1-5; D remains ambiguous. This CDR3 comprises 14 residues. Germline CDR1 SGHTA, CDR2 FQGNSA. Trimming removed 1 base at V and 11 bases at J, with 15 bases between. CDR3 nucleotides: TGTGCCAGCAGCTTAGGGGGTGGTGCACCTACCCAGCATTTT. Protein product: CASSLGGGAPTQHF. Variable domain in full (rest from reference TRBV7-2 and TRBJ1-5): GAGVSQSPSNKVTEKGKDVELRCDPISGHTALYWYRQSLGQGLEFLIYFQGNSAPDKSGLPSDRFSAERTGGSVSTLTIQRTQQEDSAVYLCASSLGGGAPTQHFGDGTRLSIL.

On this clonotype: Mismatch with germline at one junction end may stem from a read error. The chain links TRBV15 to TRBJ1-5, with D hard to call. The CDR3 totals 13 residues. CDR1 and CDR2 (germline): LNHNV, YYDKDF (reference sequence). CDR3 sequence: CATGRDIKEPQHF. The DNA for the CDR3 is TGTGCCACCGGCAGAGATATAAAGGAGCCCCAGCATTTT.

The rearrangement joins TRBV5-6 to TRBJ2-3, with D perhaps matching TRBD1 (6 bases). The length of the CDR3 is 20 residues. CDR1 is SGHDT and CDR2 is YYEEEE in the germline V gene. V lost 2 bases, J lost 2 bases, and 27 bases lay in between. CDR3 loop: CASSFVCLDRQLLVTDTQYF. In DNA form, the CDR3 reads TGTGCCAGCAGCTTCGTCTGTCTTGACAGGCAACTCCTTGTCACAGATACGCAGTATTTT.

This clonotype was counted many times. V and J are TRBV6-1 and TRBJ2-1; possibly TRBD2 for D (6 bases). CDR1 MNHNS and CDR2 SASEGT come from the germline V gene. Trimming stripped 6 bases from V and 5 bases from J, with 20 bases between. The CDR3 is made up of 16 amino acids. Here the CDR3 DNA reads TGTGCCAGCAGACTTACACTGGACTATCAGGACAATGAGCAGTTCTTC. This encodes CASRLTLDYQDNEQFF.

In its sample, this clonotype was seen once. The CDR3 loop is CSASWDRNTEAFF. The CDR3 DNA reads as TGCAGTGCTAGCTGGGACAGGAACACTGAAGCTTTCTTT. The genes are TRBV20-1 and TRBJ1-1, with 7 bases matching TRBD1. CDR3 length equals 13 residues. V lost 3 bases to trimming and J lost 1 base; unmatched junction nucleotides: 2. CDR1 is DFQATT, CDR2 SNEGSKA, per germline (reference sequence).

This clonotype came up many times. The J gene is TRBJ1-1, the V gene TRBV9; D gene uncertain. This CDR3 comprises 13 residues. The V end was cut by 4 bases, the J end by 1 base, with 8 bases between. Germline-derived CDR1 and CDR2 are SGDLS and YYNGEE. For the CDR3, the DNA is TGTGCCAGCAGCCCACAACAGAACACTGAAGCTTTCTTT. Translating it yields CASSPQQNTEAFF.